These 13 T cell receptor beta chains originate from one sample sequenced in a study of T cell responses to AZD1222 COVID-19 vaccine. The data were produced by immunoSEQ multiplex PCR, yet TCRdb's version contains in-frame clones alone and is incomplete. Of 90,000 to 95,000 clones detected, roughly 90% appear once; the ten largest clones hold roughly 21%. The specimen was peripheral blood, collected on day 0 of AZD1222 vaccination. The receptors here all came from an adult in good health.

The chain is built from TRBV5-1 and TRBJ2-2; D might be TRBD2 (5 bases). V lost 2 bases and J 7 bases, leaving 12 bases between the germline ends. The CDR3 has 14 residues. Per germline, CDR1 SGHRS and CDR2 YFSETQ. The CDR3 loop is CASSFGNPNGELFF. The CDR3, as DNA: TGCGCCAGCAGCTTCGGGAACCCGAACGGGGAGCTGTTTTTT.

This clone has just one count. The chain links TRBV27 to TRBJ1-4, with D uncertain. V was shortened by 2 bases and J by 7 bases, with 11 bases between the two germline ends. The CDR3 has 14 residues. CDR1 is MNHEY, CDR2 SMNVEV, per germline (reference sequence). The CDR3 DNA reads TGTGCCAGCAGTTTAGGATGGGAGATTGAAAAACTGTTTTTT. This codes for CASSLGWEIEKLFF. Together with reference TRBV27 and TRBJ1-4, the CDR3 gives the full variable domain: EAQVTQNPRYLITVTGKKLTVTCSQNMNHEYMSWYRQDPGLGLRQIYYSMNVEVTDKGDVPEGYKVSRKEKRNFPLILESPSPNQTSLYFCASSLGWEIEKLFFGSGTQLSVL.

CDR3: CASSIGGAKNIQYF. The CDR3 DNA reads as TGTGCCAGTAGTATCGGAGGAGCCAAAAACATTCAGTACTTC. The V gene is TRBV19, the J gene TRBJ2-4, with D tentatively TRBD2 (5 bases). CDR3 size: 14 residues. The germline V and J ends were trimmed by 3 bases and 0 bases, with 6 bases remaining between them. Germline CDR1 and CDR2: LNHDA and SQIVND (reference sequence).

In nucleotides, the CDR3 is TGTGCCAGCACCGGGCCCTCTACTAGTAATTCACCCCTCCACTTT. Translated: CASTGPSTSNSPLHF. The chain uses TRBV6-4 and TRBJ1-6; D is unresolved. With 7 bases removed from V and 6 bases from J, the gap between germline ends came to 16 bases. The CDR3 extends over 15 amino acids. Germline loops: CDR1 MRHNA, CDR2 SNTAGT.

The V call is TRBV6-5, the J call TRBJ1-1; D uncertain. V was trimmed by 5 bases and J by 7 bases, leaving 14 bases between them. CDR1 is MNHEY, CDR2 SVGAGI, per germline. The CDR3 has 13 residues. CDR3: CASSTNQVVEAFF. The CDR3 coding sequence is TGTGCCAGCAGTACAAACCAGGTCGTTGAAGCTTTCTTT.

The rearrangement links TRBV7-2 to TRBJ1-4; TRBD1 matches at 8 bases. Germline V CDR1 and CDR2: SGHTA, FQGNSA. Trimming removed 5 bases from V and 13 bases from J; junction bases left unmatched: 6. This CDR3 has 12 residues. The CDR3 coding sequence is TGTGCCAGCAGCCCAGACAGGGGAAGACTGTTTTTT. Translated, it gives CASSPDRGRLFF.

The CDR3 spells CASSQVGTGELFF. In DNA form, the CDR3 reads TGTGCCAGCAGCCAAGTAGGAACCGGGGAGCTGTTTTTT. The rearrangement links TRBV3-1 (or the pseudogene TRBV3-2) to TRBJ2-2; no definite D call. CDR1 and CDR2 from the germline V gene are LGHDT and YNNKEL (reference sequence). CDR3 length equals 13 residues. V shed 1 base and J shed 5 bases, with 5 bases lying between them.

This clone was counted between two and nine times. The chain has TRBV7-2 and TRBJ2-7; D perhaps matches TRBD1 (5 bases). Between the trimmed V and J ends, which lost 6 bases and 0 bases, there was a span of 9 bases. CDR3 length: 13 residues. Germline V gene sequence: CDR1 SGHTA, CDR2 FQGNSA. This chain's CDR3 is CASRRQSSYEQYF. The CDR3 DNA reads TGTGCCAGCAGACGACAGAGCTCCTACGAGCAGTACTTC.

CDR3 coding DNA: TGTGCCAGCAGCCAAGTGGGAGATATGGATGGCTACACCTTC. It encodes CASSQVGDMDGYTF. The chain is built from TRBV4-2 and TRBJ1-2, with D unresolved. The CDR3 covers 14 residues. Germline CDR1 and CDR2: LGHNA and YNFKEQ. The V and J ends lost 1 base and 6 bases respectively, with 12 bases between them.

In DNA, the CDR3 is TGTGCCAGCAGCTCGCCACTCGGGTCTACTGGAAACACCATATATTTT. It specifies CASSSPLGSTGNTIYF. The chain combines TRBV11-2 with TRBJ1-3; no clear D gene. CDR3 size: 16 residues. Trimming left V 4 bases short and J 2 bases short, with 15 bases between. Germline CDR1 and CDR2: SGHAT and FQNNGV.

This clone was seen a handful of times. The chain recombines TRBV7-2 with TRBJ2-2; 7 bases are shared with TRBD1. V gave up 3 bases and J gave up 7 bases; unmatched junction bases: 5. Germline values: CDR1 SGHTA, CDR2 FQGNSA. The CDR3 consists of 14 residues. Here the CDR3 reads CASSFSTGVGELFF. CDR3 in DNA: TGTGCCAGCAGCTTTTCAACAGGGGTCGGGGAGCTGTTTTTT.

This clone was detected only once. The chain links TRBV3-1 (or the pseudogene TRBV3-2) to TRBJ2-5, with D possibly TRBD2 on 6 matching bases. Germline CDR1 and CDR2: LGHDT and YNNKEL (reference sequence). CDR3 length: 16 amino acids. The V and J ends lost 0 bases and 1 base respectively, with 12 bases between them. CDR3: CASSQDSGDLQETQYF. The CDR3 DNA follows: TGTGCCAGCAGCCAAGATTCGGGGGACCTCCAAGAGACCCAGTACTTC.

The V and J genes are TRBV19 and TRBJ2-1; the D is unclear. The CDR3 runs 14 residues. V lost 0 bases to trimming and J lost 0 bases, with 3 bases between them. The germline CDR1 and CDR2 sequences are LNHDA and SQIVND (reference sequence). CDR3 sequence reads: CASSIEGSYNEQFF. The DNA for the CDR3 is TGTGCCAGTAGTATAGAGGGCTCCTACAATGAGCAGTTCTTC.